This T cell receptor (beta chain) was profiled in a study of identical twins. Notes on the study in general: A cross-sectional statistical analysis, not follow-up of the same donors, supported the conclusions.

Everyone who donated was a healthy Caucasian. Germline assignment: CDR1 DFQATT and CDR2 SNEGSKA (reference sequence). The CDR3 is 10 amino acids. Between the trimmed V and J ends, which lost 5 bases and 7 bases, there was a span of 6 bases. TCRdb re-called the 5' RACE reads with MiXCR, one entry per CDR3 protein. Found here are 650,000 to 750,000 distinct CDR3 sequences, about 20% of them singletons; the top ten hold 4% to 5.5%. Note on this clonotype: Its cognate antigen is unknown.

This sample was also put to use in a study of T cells expressing NK-cell markers. That paper adds: All TCR beta repertoires analysed originated from sorted CD3+CD56+NKG2C+, CD3+CD56+NKG2C- and CD3+CD56-NKG2C+ T cells. These clonotypes also led the CD3+CD56-NKG2C+ fraction in a few donors.

J is TRBJ2-1 and V is TRBV20-1; D not certain. Material: PBMCs. This clonotype was sampled from a woman younger than 30 in good health. The CDR3 region has the DNA TGCAGTGCTTTGGCGAATGAGCAGTTCTTC. It is translated as CSALANEQFF.